This T cell receptor beta chain was recorded in a study of shared clonotypes between healthy human individuals. CDR3 length equals 13 residues. Germline V CDR1 and CDR2: LNHNV, YYDKDF (reference sequence). V shed 0 bases and J shed 10 bases, with 10 bases lying between them. Clones were read by immunoSEQ multiplex PCR, and TCRdb kept only the in-frame ones, dropping some. The sample has roughly 2.5 million clones, roughly 92% seen once. The genes are TRBV15 and TRBJ2-1; possible D gene TRBD2, 5 bases. This sequence originates from a man younger than 35 in good health. The sample comprised naive CD4+ T cells sorted from blood. Sample subset: CD45RA+ positively selected. CDR3 residues: CATSRDARGEQFF. In nucleotides, the CDR3 is TGTGCCACCAGCAGAGATGCACGAGGGGAGCAGTTCTTC.